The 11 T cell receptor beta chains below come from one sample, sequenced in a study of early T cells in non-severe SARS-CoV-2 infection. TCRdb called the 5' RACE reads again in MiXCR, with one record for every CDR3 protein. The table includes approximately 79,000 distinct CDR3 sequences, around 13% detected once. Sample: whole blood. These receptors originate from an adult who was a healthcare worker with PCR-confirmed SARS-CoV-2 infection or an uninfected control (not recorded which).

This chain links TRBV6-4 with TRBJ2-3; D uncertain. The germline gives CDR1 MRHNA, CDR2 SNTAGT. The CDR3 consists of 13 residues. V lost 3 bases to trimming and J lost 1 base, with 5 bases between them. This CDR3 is CASSEPGTDTQYF. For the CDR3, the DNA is TGTGCCAGCAGTGAACCCGGCACAGATACGCAGTATTTT.

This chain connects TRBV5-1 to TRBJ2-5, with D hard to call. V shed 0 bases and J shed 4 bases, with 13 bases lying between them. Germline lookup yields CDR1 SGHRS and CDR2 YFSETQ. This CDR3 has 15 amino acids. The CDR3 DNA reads TGCGCCAGCAGCTTGGTGGTAGCAAGTCCAGAGACCCAGTACTTC. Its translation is CASSLVVASPETQYF.

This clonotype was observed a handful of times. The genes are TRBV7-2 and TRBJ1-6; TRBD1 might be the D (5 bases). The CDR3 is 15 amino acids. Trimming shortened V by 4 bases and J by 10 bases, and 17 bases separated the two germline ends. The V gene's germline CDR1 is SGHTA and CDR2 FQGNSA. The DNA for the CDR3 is TGTGCCAGCAGCTCAATCGGGGCAGGGCCCTCACCCCTCCACTTT. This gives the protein CASSSIGAGPSPLHF.

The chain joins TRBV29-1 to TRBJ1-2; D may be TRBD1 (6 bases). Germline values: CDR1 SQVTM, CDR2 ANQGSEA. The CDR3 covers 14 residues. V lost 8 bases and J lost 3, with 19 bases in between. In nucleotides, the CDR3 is TGCAGCATAACCGGGACACCTAAAGACTATGGCTACACCTTC. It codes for CSITGTPKDYGYTF.

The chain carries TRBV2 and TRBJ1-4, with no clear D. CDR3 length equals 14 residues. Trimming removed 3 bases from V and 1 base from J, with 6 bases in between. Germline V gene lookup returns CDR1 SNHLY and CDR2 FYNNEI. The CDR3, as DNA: TGTGCCAGCAGTGACGTTGGAACTAATGAAAAACTGTTTTTT. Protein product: CASSDVGTNEKLFF.

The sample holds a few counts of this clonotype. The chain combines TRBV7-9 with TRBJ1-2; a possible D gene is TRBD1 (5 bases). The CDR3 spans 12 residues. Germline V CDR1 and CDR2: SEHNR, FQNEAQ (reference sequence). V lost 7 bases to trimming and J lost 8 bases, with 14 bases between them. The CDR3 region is CASNTGGQGYTF. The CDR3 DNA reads TGTGCCAGCAACACCGGGGGTCAAGGCTACACCTTC. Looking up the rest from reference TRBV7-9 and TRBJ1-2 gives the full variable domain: DTGVSQNPRHKITKRGQNVTFRCDPISEHNRLYWYRQTLGQGPEFLTYFQNEAQLEKSRLLSDRFSAERPKGSFSTLEIQRTEQGDSAMYLCASNTGGQGYTFGSGTRLTVV.

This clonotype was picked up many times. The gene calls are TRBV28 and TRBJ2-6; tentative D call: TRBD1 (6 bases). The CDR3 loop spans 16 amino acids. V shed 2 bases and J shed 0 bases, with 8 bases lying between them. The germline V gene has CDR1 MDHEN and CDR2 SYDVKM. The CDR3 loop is CASSLQGTSGANVLTF. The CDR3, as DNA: TGTGCCAGCAGTTTACAGGGGACCTCTGGGGCCAACGTCCTGACTTTC.

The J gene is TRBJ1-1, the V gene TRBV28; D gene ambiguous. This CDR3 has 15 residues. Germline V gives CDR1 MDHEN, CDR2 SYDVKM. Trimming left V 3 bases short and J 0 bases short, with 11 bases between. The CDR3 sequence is CASSFFRRLNTEAFF. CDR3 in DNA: TGTGCCAGCAGTTTTTTCCGTCGGTTGAACACTGAAGCTTTCTTT. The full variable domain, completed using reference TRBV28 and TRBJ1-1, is DVKVTQSSRYLVKRTGEKVFLECVQDMDHENMFWYRQDPGLGLRLIYFSYDVKMKEKGDIPEGYSVSREKKERFSLILESASTNQTSMYLCASSFFRRLNTEAFFGQGTRLTVV.

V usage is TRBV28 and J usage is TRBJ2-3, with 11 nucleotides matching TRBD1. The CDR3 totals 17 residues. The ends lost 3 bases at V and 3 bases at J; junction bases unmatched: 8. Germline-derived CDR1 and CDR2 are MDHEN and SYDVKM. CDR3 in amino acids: CASSLGLDRGRTDTQYF. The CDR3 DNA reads TGTGCCAGCAGTTTGGGCCTGGACAGGGGGCGGACAGATACGCAGTATTTT. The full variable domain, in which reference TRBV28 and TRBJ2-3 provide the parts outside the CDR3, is DVKVTQSSRYLVKRTGEKVFLECVQDMDHENMFWYRQDPGLGLRLIYFSYDVKMKEKGDIPEGYSVSREKKERFSLILESASTNQTSMYLCASSLGLDRGRTDTQYFGPGTRLTVL.

The DNA for the CDR3 is TGTGCCAGCAATCTTCCGGGACTCCCCTCCTACGAGCAGTACTTC. Protein sequence: CASNLPGLPSYEQYF. This sequence joins TRBV12-3 or TRBV12-4 and TRBJ2-7, with D possibly being TRBD2 (6 bases). CDR3 length: 15 amino acids. Trimming took off 7 bases at V and 0 bases at J, with 16 bases between the two ends.

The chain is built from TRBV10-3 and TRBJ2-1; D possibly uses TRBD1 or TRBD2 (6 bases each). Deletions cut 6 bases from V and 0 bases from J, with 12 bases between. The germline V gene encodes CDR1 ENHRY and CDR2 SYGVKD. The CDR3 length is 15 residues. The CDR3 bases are TGTGCCATCAGGGAGGGACAAAGCTCCTACAATGAGCAGTTCTTC. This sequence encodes CAIREGQSSYNEQFF.